Following are 29 T cell receptor beta chains from one sample sequenced in a study of monozygotic twins with inflammatory bowel disease. TCRdb reanalyzed the 5' RACE reads, giving one entry per CDR3 protein sequence and no DNA. In all, the sample yields 210,000 or so distinct CDR3 sequences. Sequenced input: blood. All receptors derive from a human donor with ulcerative colitis or Crohn's disease, or a healthy co-twin of an affected twin (not recorded which).

The gene calls are TRBV6-5 and TRBJ1-2. The CDR3 is 13 amino acids. CDR1 and CDR2 (germline): MNHEY, SVGAGI. The CDR3 protein is CASSYAERDGYTF.

This CDR3 is CASSRDGANYGYTF. This chain uses TRBV5-1 with TRBJ1-2; TCRdb gives TRBD1 as the D gene, but with no DNA this cannot be confirmed. The CDR3 sequence is 14 residues long. Germline values: CDR1 SGHRS, CDR2 YFSETQ. Complete variable domain (other parts from reference TRBV5-1 and TRBJ1-2): KAGVTQTPRYLIKTRGQQVTLSCSPISGHRSVSWYQQTPGQGLQFLFEYFSETQRNKGNFPGRFSGRQFSNSRSEMNVSTLELGDSALYLCASSRDGANYGYTFGSGTRLTVV.

This chain connects TRBV18 to TRBJ2-2; lacking DNA, the TRBD1 call made by TCRdb goes unchecked. Germline assignment: CDR1 KGHSH and CDR2 LQKENI. CDR3 length: 16 residues. CDR3 sequence reads: CASSVTGGPNTGELFF.

V gene TRBV7-8 combines with J gene TRBJ1-5; TCRdb indicates TRBD1, and absent DNA this call remains unverified. Per the germline V gene, CDR1 is SGHVS and CDR2 is FQNEAQ. The CDR3 is 18 residues long. CDR3 in amino acids: CASSLAPRREGDRQPQHF.

The chain couples TRBV18 to TRBJ1-2; TCRdb reports TRBD1, a call that lacks DNA to check it against. Germline V gives CDR1 KGHSH, CDR2 LQKENI. The CDR3 consists of 15 residues. The CDR3 is CASSPQQEKNYGYTF. The variable domain in full, completed from reference TRBV18 and TRBJ1-2, reads NAGVMQNPRHLVRRRGQEARLRCSPMKGHSHVYWYRQLPEEGLKFMVYLQKENIIDESGMPKERFSAEFPKEGPSILRIQQVVRGDSAAYFCASSPQQEKNYGYTFGSGTRLTVV.

The chain recombines TRBV25-1 with TRBJ1-2. CDR1 and CDR2 (germline): MGHDK, SYGVNS. CDR3 length: 13 residues. CDR3 sequence reads: CASSATSVGGYTF.

The V call is TRBV6-2 or TRBV6-3, the J call TRBJ2-7; no DNA is available, so the TRBD1 call from TCRdb remains unchecked. The CDR3 has 17 residues. Germline V gene sequence: CDR1 MNHEY, CDR2 SVGEGT. CDR3 in amino acids: CASSYSPVRGNSYEQYF.

This chain connects TRBV14 to TRBJ1-1; the TRBD1 assignment by TCRdb is unverifiable without DNA. Germline CDR1 reads SGHDN; CDR2 reads FVKESK. This CDR3 contains 13 residues. The CDR3 sequence is CASSQETPRQAFF.

This rearrangement joins TRBV27 to TRBJ1-1. CDR1 and CDR2 (germline): MNHEY, SMNVEV (reference sequence). The CDR3 is 16 amino acids. CDR3 residues: CASSPTGLTRETEAFF.

This chain connects TRBV25-1 to TRBJ1-1; TCRdb indicates TRBD1, and absent DNA this call remains unverified. The CDR3 sequence is 14 residues long. CDR1 MGHDK and CDR2 SYGVNS come from the germline V gene. CDR3 sequence: CASGPYEGFIEAFF.

The V and J genes are TRBV5-5 and TRBJ2-5. The CDR3 extends over 16 amino acids. Germline-derived CDR1 and CDR2 are SGHKS and YYEKEE (reference sequence). The CDR3 here is CASSLGGLGYTETQYF.

V is TRBV5-1 and J is TRBJ1-1; without DNA, the TCRdb call of TRBD1 cannot be checked. CDR3 length: 14 residues. Germline V gene data show CDR1 as SGHRS and CDR2 as YFSETQ. CDR3 residues: CASSPGTGGTEAFF. Supplemented by reference TRBV5-1 and TRBJ1-1, the full variable domain reads KAGVTQTPRYLIKTRGQQVTLSCSPISGHRSVSWYQQTPGQGLQFLFEYFSETQRNKGNFPGRFSGRQFSNSRSEMNVSTLELGDSALYLCASSPGTGGTEAFFGQGTRLTVV.

V and J are TRBV6-5 and TRBJ2-1; absent DNA, TCRdb's TRBD1 call cannot be checked. The CDR3 loop spans 16 amino acids. In germline, CDR1 is MNHEY, CDR2 SVGAGI. CDR3 loop: CASSYLGQGDSNEQFF.

J is TRBJ2-7 and V is TRBV20-1; the D call from TCRdb, TRBD1, cannot be confirmed without DNA. This CDR3 contains 14 residues. The germline V gene encodes CDR1 DFQATT and CDR2 SNEGSKA (reference sequence). CDR3 sequence: CSANLRDGSYEQYF.

The chain has TRBV5-1 and TRBJ2-1; the TCRdb call, TRBD1, lacks DNA for checking. Germline V gene lookup returns CDR1 SGHRS and CDR2 YFSETQ. The CDR3 extends over 14 amino acids. CDR3 in amino acids: CASSRQGDYNEQFF.

The V gene is TRBV7-8, the J gene TRBJ1-3; the TCRdb D gene call, TRBD1, has no DNA to confirm it. This CDR3 region has 15 residues. In germline, CDR1 is SGHVS, CDR2 FQNEAQ. CDR3 in amino acids: CASSTGTGGGNTIYF.

The chain links TRBV20-1 to TRBJ2-3; no DNA is available, so the TRBD2 call from TCRdb remains unchecked. This CDR3 comprises 14 residues. CDR1 DFQATT and CDR2 SNEGSKA come from the germline V gene (reference sequence). CDR3 residues: CSAFTSGRTDTQYF.

This chain links TRBV7-2 with TRBJ2-6; TCRdb reports TRBD1, a call that lacks DNA to check it against. The V gene's germline CDR1 is SGHTA and CDR2 FQGNSA. The CDR3 has 15 residues. CDR3 in amino acids: CASSPRSSGANVLTF.

The chain links TRBV7-6 to TRBJ1-5. This CDR3 spans 12 amino acids. Germline V CDR1 and CDR2: SGHVS, FNYEAQ. The CDR3 spells CANRDSNQPQHF.

The chain uses TRBV29-1 and TRBJ2-3. The CDR3 spans 12 residues. From germline, CDR1 is SQVTM and CDR2 ANQGSEA. The CDR3 here is CSVAKISDTQYF.

V usage is TRBV5-1 and J usage is TRBJ1-1; TCRdb's D call of TRBD1 is untestable without DNA. The CDR3 covers 15 residues. Germline CDR1 and CDR2: SGHRS and YFSETQ. CDR3: CASSLTGEGITEAFF.

The chain combines TRBV6-1 with TRBJ1-2. CDR3 length: 14 residues. Germline V gene sequence: CDR1 MNHNS, CDR2 SASEGT. CDR3 loop: CASTPDSGNYGYTF.

V usage is TRBV6-1 and J usage is TRBJ2-6; TCRdb names TRBD1, which stays unverified in the absence of DNA. The germline gives CDR1 MNHNS, CDR2 SASEGT. The CDR3 has 18 residues. The CDR3 is CASSENPGKSSGANVLTF.

The CDR3 sequence is CASSQGEFSTDTQYF. The chain uses TRBV3-1 and TRBJ2-3. CDR3 length: 15 amino acids. The germline gives CDR1 LGHDT, CDR2 YNNKEL (reference sequence).

The chain is built from TRBV12-3 or TRBV12-4 and TRBJ2-1; TCRdb proposes TRBD2, but this gene call is untestable without DNA. CDR3 length equals 16 residues. Here the CDR3 reads CASSPASGAPTNEQFF.

This chain connects TRBV6-4 to TRBJ1-1. The CDR3 is 13 amino acids. From germline, CDR1 is MRHNA and CDR2 SNTAGT. The CDR3 spells CASSDEGGTEAFF.

This chain links TRBV7-9 with TRBJ2-5. CDR3 size: 15 residues. CDR1 is SEHNR and CDR2 is FQNEAQ in the germline V gene (reference sequence). CDR3 sequence: CASSLATSGPGTQYF.

This CDR3 is CASSLWGLAGGAGDTQYF. V gene TRBV12-3 or TRBV12-4 combines with J gene TRBJ2-3; checking the TCRdb D call of TRBD2 is not possible without DNA. The CDR3 loop spans 18 amino acids.

The chain couples TRBV12-3 or TRBV12-4 to TRBJ2-1; the D gene TCRdb calls, TRBD1, cannot be checked with no DNA. This CDR3 is built from 14 residues. The CDR3 loop reads CASSWREGGNEQFF.